This TCR beta chain was sequenced in a study of blood T cell repertoires in COVID-19. Germline V gives CDR1 SGHTA, CDR2 FQGNSA. This CDR3 region has 14 residues. With 4 bases removed from V and 4 bases from J, the gap between germline ends came to 12 bases. This clone appeared a single time. Clones were sequenced by immunoSEQ multiplex PCR, and TCRdb holds only the in-frame ones, with some missing. The sample includes around 370,000 clones, more than 70% of them seen just once. The clonotype originates from a woman aged 70 to 79 with COVID-19, enrolled during active disease. Sequences were obtained from peripheral blood. This chain uses TRBV7-2 with TRBJ2-3; maybe TRBD1 (5 bases). The CDR3: CASSSGAPPDTQYF. For the CDR3, the DNA is TGTGCCAGCAGCTCTGGGGCCCCACCAGATACGCAGTATTTT.